This entry features one T cell receptor beta chain sequence. Antigen specificity is unknown. TCRdb keeps only in-frame clones here, not all; method: immunoSEQ multiplex PCR. The sample carries about 1 million clones, about 80% recorded once. The source of the sample is a study of shared clonotypes between healthy human individuals. Study-wide results and caveats: Clonotype sharing among the donors was expected to vary with sequencing depth.

The source of this sequence is a young man in good health. Some clones in this sample may be carry-over from other donors' samples. The sample comprised memory CD4+ T cells from PBMCs. Indicated subset: CD45RA-negative fraction.

CDR3 DNA sequence: TGTGCCAGCAGTCAACTAGCTCGTCACGAGCAGTACTTC. Protein sequence: CASSQLARHEQYF. The J gene is TRBJ2-7, the V gene TRBV27; TRBD2 might be the D (6 bases). CDR1 MNHEY and CDR2 SMNVEV come from the germline V gene (reference sequence). V lost 5 bases, J lost 5 bases, and 13 bases lay in between. This CDR3 contains 13 residues.